Shown below are 24 T cell receptor beta chains from a single sample sequenced in a study of CD8+ T cells in alopecia areata. Treatment: oral pan-JAK inhibitor, 5-10 mg twice daily. Following RNA extraction, reverse transcription yielded cDNA that acted as the sequencing template. Assay used: immunoSEQ multiplex PCR; TCRdb lists only in-frame clones, some missing. The data contain about 87,000 clones, just over 70% of them singletons. Source: CD8+ T cells sorted from blood, taken around week 44, from a patient treated with tofacitinib. The receptors were sampled from a human donor with alopecia areata.

This rearrangement joins TRBV9 to TRBJ2-5; D is unclear. Between the trimmed V and J ends, which lost 0 bases and 1 base, there was a span of 10 bases. The germline gives CDR1 SGDLS, CDR2 YYNGEE. The CDR3 sequence is 15 residues long. The CDR3 loop reads CASSVEAHLQETQYF. For the CDR3, the DNA is TGTGCCAGCAGCGTAGAAGCTCACCTCCAAGAGACCCAGTACTTC.

The genes are TRBV4-3 and TRBJ2-7, with D perhaps matching TRBD1 (6 bases). Trimming stripped 0 bases from V and 3 bases from J, with 15 bases between. This CDR3 contains 16 residues. Germline CDR1 is LGHNA and CDR2 is YSLEER. The CDR3 bases are TGCGCCAGCAGCCAAGATTGGCAGGGGATGGTCTACGAGCAGTACTTC. Translated, it gives CASSQDWQGMVYEQYF.

This chain connects TRBV15 to TRBJ2-2; D gene unclear. This CDR3 spans 14 amino acids. Trimming cost V 0 bases and J 4 bases, with 6 bases left between them. Per the germline V gene, CDR1 is LNHNV and CDR2 is YYDKDF (reference sequence). The CDR3 bases are TGTGCCACCAGCAGAGATTGGGGCACCGGGGAGCTGTTTTTT. It translates to CATSRDWGTGELFF.

This clone was counted between two and nine times. This sequence joins TRBV19 and TRBJ1-1; possible D gene TRBD1, 6 bases. V was cut by 7 bases and J by 0 bases, with 12 bases left in between. Germline CDR1 and CDR2: LNHDA and SQIVND (reference sequence). The CDR3 loop spans 14 amino acids. The CDR3 DNA sequence: TGTGCCAGTAATGGGGGGGCCGTGAACACTGAAGCTTTCTTT. Translating gives CASNGGAVNTEAFF.

The genes are TRBV7-8 and TRBJ2-1; 11 bases agree with TRBD2. From germline, CDR1 is SGHVS and CDR2 FQNEAQ. The CDR3 sequence is 16 residues long. V lost 5 bases, J lost 1 base, and 4 bases stayed unmatched. CDR3 region: CASSNLAGGSYNEQFF. The CDR3 DNA reads as TGTGCCAGCAGCAATCTAGCGGGGGGTTCCTACAATGAGCAGTTCTTC.

This chain uses TRBV15 with TRBJ2-7, with 8 bases aligning to TRBD1. The V segment lost 3 bases and the J segment 2 bases; nucleotides outside the gene matches: 12. Germline lookup yields CDR1 LNHNV and CDR2 YYDKDF (reference sequence). The CDR3 is made up of 17 amino acids. CDR3: CATSREITGGITYEQYF. The CDR3 DNA is TGTGCCACCAGCAGGGAAATTACAGGGGGGATCACCTACGAGCAGTACTTC.

V usage is TRBV10-3 and J usage is TRBJ2-2; D is undetermined. V lost 3 bases and J 1 base, leaving 12 bases between the germline ends. From germline, CDR1 is ENHRY and CDR2 SYGVKD. The CDR3 has 16 amino acids. CDR3: CAISDEEHLNTGELFF. The CDR3 DNA reads TGTGCCATCAGTGATGAGGAGCACTTGAACACCGGGGAGCTGTTTTTT.

V is TRBV7-9 and J is TRBJ2-3, with TRBD1 identical over 7 bases. Germline V gene data show CDR1 as SEHNR and CDR2 as FQNEAQ (reference sequence). This CDR3 comprises 14 residues. J gave up 4 bases and V 2 bases, and 3 bases lay outside the gene matches. The CDR3 reads CASSLNRGPDTQYF. For the CDR3, the DNA is TGTGCCAGCAGCTTAAACAGGGGACCAGATACGCAGTATTTT.

Here the CDR3 reads CASSQETGDYEQYF. As DNA, the CDR3 is TGTGCCAGCAGCCAAGAGACAGGGGACTACGAGCAGTACTTC. This chain links TRBV7-6 with TRBJ2-7; 8 positions agree with TRBD1. In germline, CDR1 is SGHVS, CDR2 FNYEAQ. This CDR3 is 14 amino acids long. V lost 5 bases to trimming and J lost 3 bases; unmatched junction nucleotides: 6.

This rearrangement joins TRBV11-2 to TRBJ1-2; D not certain. The CDR3 contains 20 residues. CDR1 and CDR2 from the germline V gene are SGHAT and FQNNGV. V shed 0 bases and J shed 0 bases, with 23 bases lying between them. CDR3 in DNA: TGTGCCAGCAGCTTAGATAAAAGGGAGGCCCTAAAGACTTCTAACTATGGCTACACCTTC. The encoded protein is CASSLDKREALKTSNYGYTF.

The chain carries TRBV5-6 and TRBJ1-5; 8 nucleotides match TRBD1. The germline gives CDR1 SGHDT, CDR2 YYEEEE. CDR3 length equals 14 residues. V was pared by 3 bases and J by 5 bases, with 4 bases of the junction left unmatched. CDR3 region: CASSSGQDYQPQHF. CDR3 nucleotides: TGTGCCAGCAGCTCGGGACAGGACTATCAGCCCCAGCATTTT.

This sequence joins TRBV29-1 and TRBJ1-2; D possibly corresponds to TRBD1 (6 bases). The CDR3 length is 13 residues. Looked up from germline, CDR1 is SQVTM and CDR2 is ANQGSEA. Trimming removed 7 bases at V and 6 bases at J, with 18 bases between. In DNA, the CDR3 is TGCAGCGGACGACTTCAGGGGCTGGATGGCTACACCTTC. Its translation is CSGRLQGLDGYTF.

This clone appeared a few times. V is TRBV5-4 and J is TRBJ2-7, with 7 bases that match TRBD2. Trimming removed 0 bases from V and 0 bases from J; junction bases left unmatched: 3. This CDR3 is built from 15 residues. CDR1 is SGHNT and CDR2 is YYREEE in the germline V gene (reference sequence). This CDR3 is CASSLGAGSSYEQYF. In DNA form, the CDR3 reads TGTGCCAGCAGCTTGGGAGCGGGGAGCTCCTACGAGCAGTACTTC.

The chain is built from TRBV10-3 and TRBJ1-1; TRBD1 matches at 7 bases. Germline values: CDR1 ENHRY, CDR2 SYGVKD. With V trimmed by 9 bases and J by 10 bases, 8 bases remained unmatched. The CDR3 contains 11 residues. CDR3 sequence: CAIRQGRAAFF. CDR3 nucleotides: TGTGCCATTCGACAGGGAAGGGCAGCTTTCTTT.

Concerning this clone: Other DNA sequences in the same sample also yield this CDR3. The chain employs TRBV4-3 and TRBJ2-7, with TRBD2 as a possible D gene (5 bases). In germline, CDR1 is LGHNA, CDR2 YSLEER. This CDR3 has 15 residues. With 0 bases removed from V and 0 bases from J, the gap between germline ends came to 9 bases. CDR3 sequence reads: CASSQDRGSSYEQYF. CDR3 DNA sequence: TGCGCCAGCAGCCAAGATCGGGGATCCTCCTACGAGCAGTACTTC.

The chain combines TRBV6-6 with TRBJ2-7; unclear D gene. CDR1 and CDR2 from the germline V gene are MNHNY and SVGAGI (reference sequence). The V and J ends lost 0 bases and 0 bases respectively, with 12 bases between them. The CDR3 consists of 16 residues. The CDR3 bases are TGTGCCAGCAGTTACTCGATTCTCCCGAGCTCCTACGAGCAGTACTTC. This codes for CASSYSILPSSYEQYF.

The chain employs TRBV29-1 and TRBJ1-1; D remains ambiguous. This CDR3 contains 12 residues. Germline CDR1 and CDR2: SQVTM and ANQGSEA. This CDR3 is CRGSTSGTEAFF. The CDR3 DNA reads TGCAGAGGCTCAACCTCCGGGACTGAAGCTTTCTTT.

The V and J genes are TRBV19 and TRBJ2-7; D tentatively fits TRBD1 or TRBD2 (5 bases each). The germline V gene encodes CDR1 LNHDA and CDR2 SQIVND (reference sequence). V was cut by 5 bases and J by 1 base, with 15 bases left in between. The CDR3 consists of 15 residues. The CDR3: CASSHRDRNSYEQYF. DNA of the CDR3: TGTGCCAGTAGTCACCGGGACCGTAATTCCTACGAGCAGTACTTC.

This chain links TRBV2 with TRBJ2-3, with D hard to call. CDR3 size: 13 residues. The germline V gene encodes CDR1 SNHLY and CDR2 FYNNEI. Trimming left V 11 bases short and J 0 bases short, with 12 bases between. The CDR3 region has the DNA TGTGCCGGATGGATGAGTAGCACAGATACGCAGTATTTT. Amino acid sequence: CAGWMSSTDTQYF.

The chain is built from TRBV4-3 and TRBJ2-3; D possibly corresponds to TRBD2 (7 bases). The V and J ends lost 1 base and 3 bases respectively, with 11 bases between them. Germline V CDR1 and CDR2: LGHNA, YSLEER. CDR3 length: 15 residues. CDR3 coding DNA: TGCGCCAGCAGCCAAGGGGAGGGGGGGACAGATACGCAGTATTTT. Protein: CASSQGEGGTDTQYF.

This clone has a single count. The chain carries TRBV10-2 and TRBJ2-5; D not certain. With 3 bases removed from V and 1 base from J, the gap between germline ends came to 9 bases. Germline-derived CDR1 and CDR2 are WSHSY and SAAADI. The CDR3 totals 14 residues. For the CDR3, the DNA is TGCGCCAGCAGTGATGGGCTAACCCAAGAGACCCAGTACTTC. It codes for CASSDGLTQETQYF.

This chain links TRBV4-2 with TRBJ2-7; D could derive from TRBD1 or TRBD2 (5 bases each). Per the germline V gene, CDR1 is LGHNA and CDR2 is YNFKEQ. V lost 6 bases, J lost 0 bases, and 15 bases lay in between. The CDR3 has 15 residues. The CDR3 is CASRLDGTYSYEQYF. As DNA, the CDR3 is TGTGCCAGCAGGCTAGATGGGACCTACTCCTACGAGCAGTACTTC.

The rearrangement uses TRBV4-3 and TRBJ2-1; 11 nucleotides line up with TRBD2. After removal of 1 base from V and 4 bases from J, the junction contained 9 bases not matched to a gene. CDR1 is LGHNA and CDR2 is YSLEER in the germline V gene. CDR3 length: 18 residues. CDR3 protein: CASSQARFSGGGYNEQFF. The CDR3 coding sequence is TGCGCCAGCAGCCAAGCCCGCTTTAGCGGGGGGGGGTACAATGAGCAGTTCTTC.

This clone showed up just a few times. This rearrangement joins TRBV18 to TRBJ1-2; D is possibly TRBD1 (6 bases). CDR3 length equals 15 residues. Trimming shortened V by 2 bases and J by 2 bases, and 12 bases separated the two germline ends. Germline CDR1 is KGHSH and CDR2 is LQKENI. This CDR3 reads CASSPSDSPNYGYTF. The CDR3 coding sequence is TGTGCCAGCTCACCATCGGACAGCCCAAACTATGGCTACACCTTC.